This TCR beta chain was sequenced in a study of human thymus T cells. The repertoire was sequenced with immunoSEQ multiplex PCR; TCRdb's copy has only in-frame clones and lacks some. Of tens of thousands of clones listed, 90% to 95% are singletons. The thymus tissue came from resections taken during corrective heart surgery. Healthy Finnish infants having corrective surgery for congenital heart defects served as donors. From germline, CDR1 is SGHKS and CDR2 YYEKEE (reference sequence). This CDR3 spans 15 amino acids. Between the trimmed V and J ends, which lost 3 bases and 6 bases, there was a span of 19 bases.

Sample: thymus tissue. The rearrangement uses TRBV5-5 and TRBJ2-7; D perhaps matches TRBD1 (5 bases). The sequence was collected from a girl under three years old with a congenital heart defect but otherwise immunologically healthy. CDR3 sequence: CASSSFLQAGFEQYF. The CDR3 DNA sequence: TGTGCCAGCAGCTCGTTTCTTCAAGCAGGGTTCGAGCAGTACTTC. Based on the CDR3 plus reference TRBV5-5 and TRBJ2-7, the full variable domain is DAGVTQSPTHLIKTRGQQVTLRCSPISGHKSVSWYQQVLGQGPQFIFQYYEKEERGRGNFPDRFSARQFPNYSSELNVNALLLGDSALYLCASSSFLQAGFEQYFGPGTRLTVT.